This TCR beta chain was sequenced during a study of T-cell reconstitution after alpha-beta-depleted transplantation in children. Regarding the study as a whole: At one year after transplant, newly produced T cells mostly accounted for T-cell counts and diversity.

Concerning this clonotype itself: The antigen remains unidentified.

During its preparation, the TCRbeta library received unique molecular identifiers. TCRdb re-analysed the PCR reads in MiXCR, keeping a single row per CDR3 protein. The table includes a few hundred thousand distinct CDR3 sequences, approximately 12% detected once. Sample: PBMCs, mostly from graft donor cells, taken 360 days after TCRalphabeta/CD19-depleted stem cell transplant. This receptor was identified in a male patient aged 5 to 17 who had a stem cell transplant for acute myeloid leukemia, so the T cells may come from the graft donor.

For the CDR3, the DNA is TGTGCCATCAGTGGAAGGCGGGAGGACTCCGAGCAGTACTTC. It codes for CAISGRREDSEQYF. The rearrangement uses TRBV10-3 and TRBJ2-7, with 8 bases identical to TRBD2. CDR1 ENHRY and CDR2 SYGVKD come from the germline V gene. This CDR3 contains 14 residues. J lost 6 bases, V lost 4 bases, and 8 bases had no gene match.